This T cell receptor (beta chain) appears in the sequencing data of a study of blood T cell repertoires in COVID-19. On the study more broadly: COVID-19 samples collected from the United States, Italy and Spain covered acute and convalescent phases. T cells, B-cell-depleted T cells, or PBMCs provided the cDNA or gDNA that served as material.

Some clones are missing from TCRdb's copy, which holds only in-frame ones; the method was immunoSEQ multiplex PCR. The table has 100,000 or so clones, around 85% seen once. There are 15 residues in the CDR3. Trimming removed 5 bases from V and 6 bases from J; junction bases left unmatched: 5. Per the germline V gene, CDR1 is MGHRA and CDR2 is YSYEKL. The clonotype comes from a woman in her forties or fifties who had recovered from COVID-19. Sequenced sample: PBMCs or T cells enriched from blood (not recorded which). The chain uses TRBV4-1 and TRBJ2-1; 12 nucleotides match TRBD2. The CDR3 DNA is TGCGCCAGCAGCGGAAGGACTAGCGGGACCAATGAGCAGTTCTTC. This sequence encodes CASSGRTSGTNEQFF.